In its sample, the clone carrying this TCR beta chain was seen once. These data are taken from a study of blood T cell repertoires in COVID-19. Study-wide background: T cells, B-cell-depleted T cells, or PBMCs provided the cDNA or gDNA that served as material.

Enrolment of Seattle patients took place during active infection, and they were followed longitudinally. CDR1 is MNHEY, CDR2 SVGEGT, per germline. Trimming cost V 2 bases and J 6 bases; bases outside gene matches: 7. This CDR3 has 15 residues. Some clones are missing from TCRdb's copy, which holds only in-frame ones; the method was immunoSEQ multiplex PCR. The table records about 90,000 clones, more than 70% of them present only once. The sequence derives from a man aged 50-59 years with COVID-19, enrolled during active disease. The V gene is TRBV6-2 or TRBV6-3, the J gene TRBJ2-5, with 9 bases lining up with TRBD2. Specimen: peripheral blood. CDR3: CASSYGRGGEKTQYF. The CDR3 DNA is TGTGCCAGCAGTTACGGGCGGGGGGGCGAAAAGACCCAGTACTTC.